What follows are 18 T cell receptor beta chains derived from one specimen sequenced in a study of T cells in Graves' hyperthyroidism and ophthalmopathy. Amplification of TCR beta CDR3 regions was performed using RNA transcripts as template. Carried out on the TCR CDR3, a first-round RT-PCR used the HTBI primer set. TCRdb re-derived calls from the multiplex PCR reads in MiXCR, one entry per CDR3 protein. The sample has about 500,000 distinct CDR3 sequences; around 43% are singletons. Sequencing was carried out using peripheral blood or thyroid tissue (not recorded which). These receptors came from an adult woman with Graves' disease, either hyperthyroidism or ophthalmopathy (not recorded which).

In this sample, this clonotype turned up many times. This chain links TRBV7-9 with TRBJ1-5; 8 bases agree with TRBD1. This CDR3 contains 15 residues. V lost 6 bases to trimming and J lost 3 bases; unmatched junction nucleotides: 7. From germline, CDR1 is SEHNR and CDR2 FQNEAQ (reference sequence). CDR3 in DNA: TGTGCCAGCAGTACCGGGACAGGAGACAATCAGCCCCAGCATTTT. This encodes CASSTGTGDNQPQHF.

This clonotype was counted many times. CDR3 region: CSAPHSGGANEKLFF. The CDR3 bases are TGCAGTGCTCCCCATTCAGGGGGGGCTAATGAAAAACTGTTTTTT. The V call is TRBV20-1, the J call TRBJ1-4, with 7 bases fitting TRBD1. Germline V gene sequence: CDR1 DFQATT, CDR2 SNEGSKA (reference sequence). The CDR3 loop spans 15 amino acids. V lost 5 bases, J lost 3 bases, and 9 bases stayed unmatched.

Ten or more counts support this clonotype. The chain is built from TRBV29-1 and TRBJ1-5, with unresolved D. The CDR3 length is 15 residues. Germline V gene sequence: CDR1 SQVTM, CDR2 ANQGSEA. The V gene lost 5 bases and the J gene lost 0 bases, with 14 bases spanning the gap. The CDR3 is CSVSLGEYSNQPQHF. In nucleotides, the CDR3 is TGCAGCGTTTCTCTTGGGGAATATAGCAATCAGCCCCAGCATTTT.

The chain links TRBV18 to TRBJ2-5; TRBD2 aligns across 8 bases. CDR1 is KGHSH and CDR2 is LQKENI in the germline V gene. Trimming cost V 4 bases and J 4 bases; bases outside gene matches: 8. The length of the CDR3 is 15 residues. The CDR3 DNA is TGTGCCAGCTCACTACCAGCGGGAGTAGCAGAGACCCAGTACTTC. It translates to CASSLPAGVAETQYF. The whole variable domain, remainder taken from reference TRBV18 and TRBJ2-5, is NAGVMQNPRHLVRRRGQEARLRCSPMKGHSHVYWYRQLPEEGLKFMVYLQKENIIDESGMPKERFSAEFPKEGPSILRIQQVVRGDSAAYFCASSLPAGVAETQYFGPGTRLLVL.

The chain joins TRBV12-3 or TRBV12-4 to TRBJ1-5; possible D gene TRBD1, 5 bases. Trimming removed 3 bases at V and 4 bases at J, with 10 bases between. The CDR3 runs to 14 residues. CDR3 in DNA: TGTGCCAGCAGTTTCCAAGACAGAAATCAGCCCCAGCATTTT. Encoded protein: CASSFQDRNQPQHF.

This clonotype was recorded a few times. Here the CDR3 reads CASSSVRDDFYGYTF. The CDR3 DNA sequence: TGTGCCAGCAGCTCAGTAAGAGACGACTTCTATGGCTACACCTTC. This chain links TRBV7-9 with TRBJ1-2; D gene unclear. V was cut by 4 bases and J by 4 bases, with 16 bases left in between. Germline CDR1 and CDR2: SEHNR and FQNEAQ (reference sequence). The CDR3 has 15 residues.

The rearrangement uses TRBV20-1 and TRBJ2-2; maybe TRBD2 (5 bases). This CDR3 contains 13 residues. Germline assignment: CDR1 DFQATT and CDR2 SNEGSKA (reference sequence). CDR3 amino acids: CSTPRGSTGELFF. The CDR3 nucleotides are TGCAGCACACCCCGAGGGAGCACCGGGGAGCTGTTTTTT.

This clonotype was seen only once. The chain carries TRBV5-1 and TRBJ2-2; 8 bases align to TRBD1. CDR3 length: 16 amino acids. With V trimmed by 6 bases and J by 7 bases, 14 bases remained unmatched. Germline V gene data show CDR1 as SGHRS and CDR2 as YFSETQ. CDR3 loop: CASTSASGQAYGELFF. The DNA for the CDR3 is TGCGCCAGCACAAGCGCGTCGGGACAGGCCTACGGGGAGCTGTTTTTT.

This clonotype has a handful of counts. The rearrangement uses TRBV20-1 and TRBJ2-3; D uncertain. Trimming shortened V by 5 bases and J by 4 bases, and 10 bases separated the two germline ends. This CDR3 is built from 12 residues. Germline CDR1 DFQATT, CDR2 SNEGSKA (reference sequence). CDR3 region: CSALRDADTQYF. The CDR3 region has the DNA TGCAGTGCTCTCCGAGATGCAGATACGCAGTATTTT.

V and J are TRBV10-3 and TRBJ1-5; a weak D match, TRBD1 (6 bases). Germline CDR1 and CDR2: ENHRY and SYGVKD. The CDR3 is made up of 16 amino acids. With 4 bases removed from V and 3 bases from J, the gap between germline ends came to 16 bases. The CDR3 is CAISAAGTSLNQPQHF. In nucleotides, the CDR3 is TGTGCCATCAGTGCTGCCGGGACATCGCTCAATCAGCCCCAGCATTTT.

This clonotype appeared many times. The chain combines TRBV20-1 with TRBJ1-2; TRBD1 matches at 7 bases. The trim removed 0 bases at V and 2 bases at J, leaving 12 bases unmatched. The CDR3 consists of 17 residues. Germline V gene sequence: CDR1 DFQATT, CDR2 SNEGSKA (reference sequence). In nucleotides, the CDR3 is TGCAGTGCTAGAGATCGGGGTACAGGGGATAAGAACTATGGCTACACCTTC. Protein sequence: CSARDRGTGDKNYGYTF.

CDR3 sequence: CSARHSQETQHF. CDR3 sequence (DNA): TGCAGTGCTAGACACAGCCAAGAGACCCAGCATTTT. The chain carries TRBV20-1 and TRBJ1-5, with D hard to call. The germline V gene encodes CDR1 DFQATT and CDR2 SNEGSKA (reference sequence). The ends were cut back, 2 bases at V and 11 bases at J, with 13 bases in the middle. The CDR3 length is 12 residues.

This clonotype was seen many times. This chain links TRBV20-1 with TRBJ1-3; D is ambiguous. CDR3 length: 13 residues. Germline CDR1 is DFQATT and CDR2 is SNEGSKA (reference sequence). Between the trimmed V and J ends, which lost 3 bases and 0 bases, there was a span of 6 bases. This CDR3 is CSARQSSGNTIYF. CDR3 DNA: TGCAGTGCTAGGCAAAGCTCTGGAAACACCATATATTTT.

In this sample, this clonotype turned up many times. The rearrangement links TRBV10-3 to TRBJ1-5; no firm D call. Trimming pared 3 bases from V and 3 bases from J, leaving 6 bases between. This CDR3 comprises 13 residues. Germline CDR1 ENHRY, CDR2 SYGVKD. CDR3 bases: TGTGCCATCAGTGACAGTAACAATCAGCCCCAGCATTTT. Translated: CAISDSNNQPQHF.

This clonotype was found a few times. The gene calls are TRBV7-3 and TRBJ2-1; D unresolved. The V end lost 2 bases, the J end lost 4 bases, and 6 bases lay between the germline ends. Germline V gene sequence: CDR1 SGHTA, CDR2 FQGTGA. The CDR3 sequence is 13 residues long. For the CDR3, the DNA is TGTGCCAGCAGCTTAGGAGAATACAATGAGCAGTTCTTC. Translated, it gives CASSLGEYNEQFF.

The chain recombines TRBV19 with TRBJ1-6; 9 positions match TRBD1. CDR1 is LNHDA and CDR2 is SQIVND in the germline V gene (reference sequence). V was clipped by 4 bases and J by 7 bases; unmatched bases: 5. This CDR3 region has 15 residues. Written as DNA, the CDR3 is TGTGCCAGTAGTACCTGGGGACAGGGCAATTCACCCCTCCACTTT. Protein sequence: CASSTWGQGNSPLHF.

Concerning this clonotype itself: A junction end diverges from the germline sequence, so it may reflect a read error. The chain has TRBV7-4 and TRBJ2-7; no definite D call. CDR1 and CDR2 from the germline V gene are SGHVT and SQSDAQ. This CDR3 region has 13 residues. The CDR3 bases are TGCGCCAGCAGCCACCCCGACCGCTACGAGCAGTACTTC. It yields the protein CASSHPDRYEQYF.

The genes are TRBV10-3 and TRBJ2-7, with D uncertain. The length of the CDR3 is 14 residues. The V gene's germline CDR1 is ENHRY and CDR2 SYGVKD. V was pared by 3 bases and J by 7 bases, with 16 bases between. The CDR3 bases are TGTGCCATCAGTGAAGTGTCAGTAAATCGGGAGCAGTACTTC. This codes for CAISEVSVNREQYF.